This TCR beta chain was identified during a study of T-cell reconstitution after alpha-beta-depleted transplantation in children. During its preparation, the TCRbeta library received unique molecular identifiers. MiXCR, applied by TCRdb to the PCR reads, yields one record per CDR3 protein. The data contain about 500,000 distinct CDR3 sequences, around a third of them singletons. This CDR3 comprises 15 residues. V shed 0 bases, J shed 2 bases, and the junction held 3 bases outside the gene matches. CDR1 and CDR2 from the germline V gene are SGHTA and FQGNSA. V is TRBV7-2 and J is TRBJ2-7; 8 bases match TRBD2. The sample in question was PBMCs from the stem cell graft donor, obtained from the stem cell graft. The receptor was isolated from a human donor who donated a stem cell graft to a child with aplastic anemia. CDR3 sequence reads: CASSLAGLAAYEQYV. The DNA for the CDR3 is TGTGCCAGCAGCTTAGCAGGACTAGCAGCCTACGAGCAGTACGTC.